This passage covers 18 T cell receptor beta chains from one sample sequenced in a study of early T cells in non-severe SARS-CoV-2 infection. TCRdb processed the 5' RACE reads anew with MiXCR; each CDR3 protein has one entry. There are roughly 72,000 distinct CDR3 sequences in the sample; around 13% occur only once, and 1.1% lies in the top ten. The specimen was whole blood. The receptors were sampled from an adult who was a healthcare worker with PCR-confirmed SARS-CoV-2 infection or an uninfected control (not recorded which).

The table lists this clonotype with many counts. The chain joins TRBV27 to TRBJ2-7; maybe TRBD1 (6 bases). The CDR3 consists of 14 residues. V was pared by 6 bases and J by 0 bases, with 12 bases between. CDR1 is MNHEY and CDR2 is SMNVEV in the germline V gene (reference sequence). CDR3 region: CASRRGGSSYEQYF. For the CDR3, the DNA is TGTGCCAGCAGGCGAGGGGGTAGCTCCTACGAGCAGTACTTC.

This rearrangement joins TRBV29-1 to TRBJ2-1, with 10 bases fitting TRBD1. After removal of 7 bases from V and 3 bases from J, the junction contained 6 bases not matched to a gene. The CDR3 covers 14 residues. Germline CDR1 and CDR2: SQVTM and ANQGSEA. DNA for the CDR3: TGCAGCGCCGCGACAGGGGGCGACTACAATGAGCAGTTCTTC. It codes for CSAATGGDYNEQFF.

The chain combines TRBV11-2 with TRBJ2-1; D unresolved. The CDR3 spans 12 residues. Germline V gives CDR1 SGHAT, CDR2 FQNNGV. The V end lost 5 bases, the J end lost 12 bases, and 14 bases lay between the germline ends. The CDR3: CASSPPGEGQFF. In nucleotides, the CDR3 is TGTGCCAGCAGCCCACCGGGTGAAGGGCAGTTCTTC.

The CDR3 DNA sequence: TGTGCCAGCAGCTCCGGGACATCGCCGGGGCAGTACTTC. Amino acids: CASSSGTSPGQYF. The V call is TRBV7-9, the J call TRBJ2-7, with D perhaps TRBD1 (6 bases). Germline-derived CDR1 and CDR2 are SEHNR and FQNEAQ (reference sequence). Trimming pared 4 bases from V and 9 bases from J, leaving 16 bases between. The CDR3 is 13 residues long.

V usage is TRBV28 and J usage is TRBJ2-1, with unresolved D. This CDR3 region has 12 residues. Per germline, CDR1 MDHEN and CDR2 SYDVKM. V was clipped by 6 bases and J by 6 bases, with 9 bases between them. The CDR3 nucleotides are TGTGCCAGCAGATATGACACCAATGAGCAGTTCTTC. It codes for CASRYDTNEQFF. The variable domain in full, with the rest retrieved from reference TRBV28 and TRBJ2-1, is DVKVTQSSRYLVKRTGEKVFLECVQDMDHENMFWYRQDPGLGLRLIYFSYDVKMKEKGDIPEGYSVSREKKERFSLILESASTNQTSMYLCASRYDTNEQFFGPGTRLTVL.

This clonotype was counted many times. J is TRBJ2-1 and V is TRBV20-1; D unresolved. The CDR3 consists of 15 residues. Germline CDR1 and CDR2: DFQATT and SNEGSKA (reference sequence). V lost 5 bases and J lost 0, with 14 bases in between. Here the CDR3 DNA reads TGCAGTGCTCTGACTTTCTCTAGCTCCTACAATGAGCAGTTCTTC. Amino acid sequence: CSALTFSSSYNEQFF.

The CDR3 DNA reads TGTGCCAGCAGTTTAGGGCCCCAGGGAGATACGCAGTATTTT. Protein product: CASSLGPQGDTQYF. V is TRBV27 and J is TRBJ2-3; weak D call: TRBD1 (5 bases). Germline V gene data show CDR1 as MNHEY and CDR2 as SMNVEV (reference sequence). V lost 2 bases to trimming and J lost 5 bases, with 11 bases between them. This CDR3 contains 14 residues.

This clonotype was seen at least ten times. This chain uses TRBV29-1 with TRBJ2-1; 10 bases are a match to TRBD2. Germline CDR1 SQVTM, CDR2 ANQGSEA. This CDR3 region has 14 residues. Trimming removed 8 bases from V and 9 bases from J; junction bases left unmatched: 13. The CDR3 is CSTTGTSVQPEQFF. As DNA, the CDR3 is TGCAGCACCACCGGGACTAGCGTTCAGCCTGAGCAGTTCTTC.

The chain couples TRBV6-5 to TRBJ2-7; TRBD2 is a possible D gene (6 bases). Germline V CDR1 and CDR2: MNHEY, SVGAGI. This CDR3 comprises 13 residues. CDR3: CPTGAGSVYEQYF. CDR3 in DNA: TGTCCTACCGGGGCGGGATCGGTCTACGAGCAGTACTTC.

To note about this clonotype: A read error may be the cause here, since a much bigger clone is one base away. CDR3 residues: CASSKFRVWSADTQYF. DNA for the CDR3: TGTGCCAGCAGCAAATTCCGGGTCTGGAGCGCAGATACGCAGTATTTT. The J gene is TRBJ2-3, the V gene TRBV7-2; no clear D. CDR1 and CDR2 (germline): SGHTA, FQGNSA. Deletions cut 5 bases from V and 4 bases from J, with 19 bases between. The CDR3 spans 16 residues.

The table lists this clonotype with many counts. The chain combines TRBV5-1 with TRBJ2-7; TRBD1 is a possible D gene (8 bases). This CDR3 is 15 amino acids long. Germline CDR1 reads SGHRS; CDR2 reads YFSETQ. Trimming left V 0 bases short and J 4 bases short, with 14 bases between. CDR3 amino acids: CASSLEAQGGYEQYF. In DNA form, the CDR3 reads TGCGCCAGCAGCTTGGAGGCACAGGGGGGGTACGAGCAGTACTTC.

In its sample, this clonotype was seen many times. The rearrangement joins TRBV7-6 to TRBJ2-5, with no clear D. V was pared by 5 bases and J by 1 base, with 11 bases between. Germline loops: CDR1 SGHVS, CDR2 FNYEAQ. CDR3 length equals 14 residues. The CDR3, as DNA: TGTGCCAGCAGCCCTCCTGCCCTCCAAGAGACCCAGTACTTC. Amino acid sequence: CASSPPALQETQYF.

This clonotype was recorded at least ten times. The rearrangement uses TRBV6-2 or TRBV6-3 and TRBJ2-2; D unresolved. This CDR3 has 14 residues. CDR1 and CDR2 from the germline V gene are MNHEY and SVGEGT. With 7 bases removed from V and 5 bases from J, the gap between germline ends came to 14 bases. In nucleotides, the CDR3 is TGTGCCAGCATGGTGGTGTCGGGTACCGGGGAGCTGTTTTTT. Its translation is CASMVVSGTGELFF.

This clonotype was counted at least ten times. The chain carries TRBV27 and TRBJ1-5; TRBD1 aligns across 8 bases. The CDR3 contains 14 residues. In germline, CDR1 is MNHEY, CDR2 SMNVEV (reference sequence). V lost 5 bases to trimming and J lost 6 bases; unmatched junction nucleotides: 6. CDR3 sequence: CASSKDRGGQPQHF. Written as DNA, the CDR3 is TGTGCCAGCAGTAAAGACAGGGGCGGTCAGCCCCAGCATTTT.

This clonotype occurred many times. The chain uses TRBV20-1 and TRBJ1-6; D ambiguous. V was shortened by 2 bases and J by 7 bases, with 15 bases between the two germline ends. CDR3 size: 15 residues. Germline CDR1 and CDR2: DFQATT and SNEGSKA (reference sequence). DNA for the CDR3: TGCAGTGCTAGATTCGGGGTTGAACCGAATTCACCCCTCCACTTT. This codes for CSARFGVEPNSPLHF.

This clonotype was found many times. This sequence joins TRBV19 and TRBJ2-3; tentative D call: TRBD2 (6 bases). CDR1 is LNHDA, CDR2 SQIVND, per germline (reference sequence). This CDR3 spans 13 amino acids. V was shortened by 4 bases and J by 3 bases, with 8 bases between the two germline ends. The CDR3 DNA reads as TGTGCCAGTAGTAGCGGGGAAACAGATACGCAGTATTTT. This gives the protein CASSSGETDTQYF.

This clonotype was seen ten or more times. J is TRBJ1-5 and V is TRBV20-1, with 9 bases identical to TRBD1. The CDR3 consists of 16 residues. After removal of 2 bases from V and 8 bases from J, the junction contained 13 bases not matched to a gene. Germline-derived CDR1 and CDR2 are DFQATT and SNEGSKA (reference sequence). The CDR3 protein is CSARWSRDRAGEPQHF. DNA for the CDR3: TGCAGTGCTAGATGGTCGCGGGACAGGGCAGGGGAGCCCCAGCATTTT.

On this clonotype itself: A read error may be the cause here, since a much bigger clone is one base away. The chain joins TRBV5-1 to TRBJ1-1; D gene unclear. The CDR3 length is 14 residues. Trimming removed 4 bases at V and 7 bases at J, with 17 bases between. Germline V gives CDR1 SGHRS, CDR2 YFSETQ. In nucleotides, the CDR3 is TGCGCCAGCAGCATGGAGGAGGCAGTCTATGAAGCTTTCTTT. It yields the protein CASSMEEAVYEAFF. The complete variable domain, with remaining parts taken from reference TRBV5-1 and TRBJ1-1, reads KAGVTQTPRYLIKTRGQQVTLSCSPISGHRSVSWYQQTPGQGLQFLFEYFSETQRNKGNFPGRFSGRQFSNSRSEMNVSTLELGDSALYLCASSMEEAVYEAFFGQGTRLTVV.